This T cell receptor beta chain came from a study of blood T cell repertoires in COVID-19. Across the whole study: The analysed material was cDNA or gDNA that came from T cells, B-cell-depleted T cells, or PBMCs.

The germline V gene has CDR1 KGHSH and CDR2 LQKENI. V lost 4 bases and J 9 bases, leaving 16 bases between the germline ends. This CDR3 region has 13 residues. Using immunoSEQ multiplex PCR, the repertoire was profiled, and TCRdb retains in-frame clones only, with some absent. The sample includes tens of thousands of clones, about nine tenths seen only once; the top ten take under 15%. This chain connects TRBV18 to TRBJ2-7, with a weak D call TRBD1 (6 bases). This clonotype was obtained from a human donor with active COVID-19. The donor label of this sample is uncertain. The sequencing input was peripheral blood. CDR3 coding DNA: TGTGCCAGCTCACTCTACAGGGAAGTTGTGCAGTACTTC. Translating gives CASSLYREVVQYF.